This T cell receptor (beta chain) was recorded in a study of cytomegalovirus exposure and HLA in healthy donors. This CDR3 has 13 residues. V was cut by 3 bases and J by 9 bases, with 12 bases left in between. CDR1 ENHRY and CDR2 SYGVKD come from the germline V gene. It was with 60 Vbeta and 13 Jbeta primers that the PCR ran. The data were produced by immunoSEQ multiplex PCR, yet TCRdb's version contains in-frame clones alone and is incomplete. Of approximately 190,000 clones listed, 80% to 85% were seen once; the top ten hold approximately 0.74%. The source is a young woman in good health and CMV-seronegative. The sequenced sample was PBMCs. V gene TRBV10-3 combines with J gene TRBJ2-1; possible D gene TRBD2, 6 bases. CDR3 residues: CAISDREVGEQFF. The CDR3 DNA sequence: TGTGCCATCAGTGATAGGGAGGTGGGTGAGCAGTTCTTC.